This T cell receptor (beta chain) was observed in a study of T cells in Graves' hyperthyroidism and ophthalmopathy. Amplified regions were TCR beta CDR3 sequences from RNA transcripts. The HTBI primer set served for first-round RT-PCR of the TCR CDR3. Each CDR3 protein gets one entry after TCRdb re-called the multiplex PCR reads with MiXCR. The top ten hold around 42% of the sample, which has roughly 110,000 distinct CDR3 sequences, 15% to 20% seen once. An absence of ophthalmopathy progression within 18 months meant stable Graves' hyperthyroidism. Hyperthyroidism, newly diagnosed and lasting under 2 months, affected patients aged 18 to 65. Fresh peripheral blood, about 9.3 ml, yielded the PBMCs. The sample holds many counts of this clonotype. Germline CDR1 and CDR2: MNHEY and SMNVEV (reference sequence). V was trimmed by 4 bases and J by 7 bases, leaving 17 bases between them. The CDR3 runs to 14 residues.

The chain has TRBV27 and TRBJ2-7; weak D call: TRBD2 (5 bases). Input material: blood. The clonotype comes from a woman between 50 and 59 years old with Graves' hyperthyroidism. The DNA for the CDR3 is TGTGCCAGCAGTTCCCGGACTGCCCCCTGGGAGCAGTACTTC. Translation gives CASSSRTAPWEQYF.